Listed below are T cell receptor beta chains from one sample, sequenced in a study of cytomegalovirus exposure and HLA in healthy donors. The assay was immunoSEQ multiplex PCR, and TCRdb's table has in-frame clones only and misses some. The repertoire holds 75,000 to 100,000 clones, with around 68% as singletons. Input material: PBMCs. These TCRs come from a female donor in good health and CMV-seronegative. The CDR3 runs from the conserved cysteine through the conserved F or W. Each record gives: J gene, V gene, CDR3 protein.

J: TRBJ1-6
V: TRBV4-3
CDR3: CASSQEGQVPNSPLHF

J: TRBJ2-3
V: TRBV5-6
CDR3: CASSLRLEIDTQYF

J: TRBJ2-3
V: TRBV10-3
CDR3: CAIGKTSVGTDTQYF

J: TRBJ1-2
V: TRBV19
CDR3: CASRGITGTDGYTF

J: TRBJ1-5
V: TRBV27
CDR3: CASSLGQGPWPQHF

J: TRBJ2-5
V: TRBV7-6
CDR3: CASSLMGRGETQYF

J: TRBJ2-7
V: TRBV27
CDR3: CASSSLDRFSYEQYF

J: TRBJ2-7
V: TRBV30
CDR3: CAWSEGRGRSYEQYF

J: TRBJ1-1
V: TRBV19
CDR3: CASSPDSRTEAFF

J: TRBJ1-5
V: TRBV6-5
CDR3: CASSYSQGGNQPQHF

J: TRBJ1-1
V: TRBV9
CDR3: CASGTGVGTEAFF

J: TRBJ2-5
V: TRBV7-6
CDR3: CASRSGGLAQETQYF

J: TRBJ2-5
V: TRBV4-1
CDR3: CASSQRTSGRLETQYF

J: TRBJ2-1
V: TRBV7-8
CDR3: CASSLGPGLAAYNEQFF

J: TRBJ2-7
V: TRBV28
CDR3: CASIQHPGQDVHEQYF

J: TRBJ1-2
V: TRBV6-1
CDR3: CASSGGTGGKDGYTF

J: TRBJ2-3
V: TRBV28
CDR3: CASRPLEAGVADTQYF

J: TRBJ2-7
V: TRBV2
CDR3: CASSERRQGPHEQYF

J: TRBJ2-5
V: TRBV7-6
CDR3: CASSRIRRETQYF

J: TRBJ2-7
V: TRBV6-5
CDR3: CASSLQGATYEQYF

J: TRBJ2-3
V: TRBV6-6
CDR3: CASSISGNTDTQYF

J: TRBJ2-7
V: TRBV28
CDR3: CASCPPAATPLEQYF

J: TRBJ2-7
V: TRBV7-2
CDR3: CASSLYGTYEQYF

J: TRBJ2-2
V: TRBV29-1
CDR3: CSVDGSRENTGELFF

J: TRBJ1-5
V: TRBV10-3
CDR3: CAISGERGGAGRSNQPQHF

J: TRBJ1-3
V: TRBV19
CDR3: CASSGTENGNTIYF

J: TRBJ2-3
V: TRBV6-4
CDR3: CASSEGTGGADTQYF

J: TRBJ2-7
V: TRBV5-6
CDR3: CASSFPPSGRTYEQYF

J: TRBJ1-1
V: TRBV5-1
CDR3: CASSSLQVTRGTEAFF

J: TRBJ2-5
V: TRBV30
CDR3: CAWTQGETQYF

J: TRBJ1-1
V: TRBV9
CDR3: CASSRDSAMNTEAFF

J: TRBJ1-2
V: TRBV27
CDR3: CASSLLPPGDYGYTF

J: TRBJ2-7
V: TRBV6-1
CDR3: CASSDVWAIDEQYF

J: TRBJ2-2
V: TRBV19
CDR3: CASSETSTGELFF

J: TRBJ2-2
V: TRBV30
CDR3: CAWRAFSNTGELFF

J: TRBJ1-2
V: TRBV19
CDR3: CASSSTVYGYTF

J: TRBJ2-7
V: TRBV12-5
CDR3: CASGLVDTAGWSYEQYF

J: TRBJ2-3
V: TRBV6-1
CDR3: CASSDAGGTDTQYF

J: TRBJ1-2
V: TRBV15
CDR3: CATSRDRWDRVLGYTF

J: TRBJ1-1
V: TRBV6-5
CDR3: CASRLRQGNTEAFF

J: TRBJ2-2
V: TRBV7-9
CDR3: CARDRVTGELFF

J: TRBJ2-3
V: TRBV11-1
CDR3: CASSLAGGPTDTQYF

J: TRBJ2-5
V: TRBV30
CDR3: CAWDMGLASGTQYF

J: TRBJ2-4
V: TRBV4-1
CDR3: CASSPGLAGGRAKNIQYF

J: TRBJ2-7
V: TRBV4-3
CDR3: CASSQDLGQGADEQYF

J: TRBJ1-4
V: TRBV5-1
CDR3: CASSGGPREKLFF

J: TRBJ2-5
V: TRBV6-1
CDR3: CASSEMFVRETQYF

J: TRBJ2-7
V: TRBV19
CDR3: CASSPHDYPYEQYF

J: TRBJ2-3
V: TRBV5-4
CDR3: CASSQAGGRADTQYF

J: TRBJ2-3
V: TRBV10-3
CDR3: CAISDPSGGAGDTQYF

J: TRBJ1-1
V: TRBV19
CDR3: CASSMTDRRLNTEAFF

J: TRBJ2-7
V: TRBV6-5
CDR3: CASSLGGGGSYEQYF

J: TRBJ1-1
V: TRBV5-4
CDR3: CASSLAPIGAYTEAFF

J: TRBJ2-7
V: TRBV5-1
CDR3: CASSPGLAGGLAYEQYF

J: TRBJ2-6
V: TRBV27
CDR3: CASSPWSSVTSGANVLTF

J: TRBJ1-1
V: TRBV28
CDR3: CASSFGENTEAFF

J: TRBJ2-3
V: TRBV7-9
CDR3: CASSSGIVATDTQYF

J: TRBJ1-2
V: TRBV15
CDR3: CATSRGRGGVDGYTF

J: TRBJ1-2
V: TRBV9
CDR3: CASSVVGTGGGYTF